These T cell receptor beta chains were read from a single sample in a study of cytomegalovirus exposure and HLA in healthy donors. Data came from immunoSEQ multiplex PCR; TCRdb stores just in-frame clones and leaves some out. The sample has some 93,000 clones, around 10% seen once. Specimen: PBMCs. All receptors derive from a man between 50 and 59 years old in good health and CMV-seropositive. CDR3s include the opening cysteine and the closing phenylalanine or tryptophan. D genes are given only for firm matches. Rows may omit the clone size; those that give it use once, few, many or a size class.

d_call: TRBD2; clone_size: .; j_call: TRBJ2-1; v_call: TRBV19; cdr3_aa: CASGTAGVNNEQFF; cdr3_nt: TGTGCCAGTGGGACCGCGGGGGTAAACAATGAGCAGTTCTTC
d_call: TRBD1; clone_size: .; j_call: TRBJ2-1; v_call: TRBV28; cdr3_aa: CASSLPTGGNDEQFF; cdr3_nt: TGTGCCAGCAGTTTACCGACAGGGGGTAACGATGAGCAGTTCTTC
d_call: TRBD2; clone_size: .; j_call: TRBJ2-1; v_call: TRBV27; cdr3_aa: CASSSSLAGYNEQFF; cdr3_nt: TGTGCCAGCAGTTCCTCACTAGCGGGATATAATGAGCAGTTCTTC
d_call: .; clone_size: .; j_call: TRBJ2-7; v_call: TRBV27; cdr3_aa: CASSLSGGLEQYF; cdr3_nt: TGTGCCAGCAGTTTATCGGGAGGCCTCGAGCAGTACTTC
d_call: .; clone_size: few; j_call: TRBJ1-1; v_call: TRBV11-2; cdr3_aa: CASSLNSEAFF; cdr3_nt: TGTGCCAGCAGCTTAAACTCTGAAGCTTTCTTT
d_call: .; clone_size: few; j_call: TRBJ2-7; v_call: TRBV15; cdr3_aa: CATSRGLSYEQYF; cdr3_nt: TGTGCCACCAGCAGGGGGCTTTCCTACGAGCAGTACTTC
d_call: .; clone_size: .; j_call: TRBJ2-3; v_call: TRBV11-3; cdr3_aa: CASSSSRDTQYF; cdr3_nt: TGTGCCAGCAGCTCCAGCAGGGATACGCAGTATTTT
d_call: .; clone_size: few; j_call: TRBJ1-1; v_call: TRBV29-1; cdr3_aa: CSVARQGTEAFF; cdr3_nt: TGCAGCGTTGCGAGGCAGGGCACTGAAGCTTTCTTT
d_call: TRBD1; clone_size: few; j_call: TRBJ2-7; v_call: TRBV18; cdr3_aa: CASSFSGTGAYEQYF; cdr3_nt: TGTGCCAGCTCGTTCTCCGGGACAGGGGCCTACGAGCAGTACTTC
d_call: .; clone_size: .; j_call: TRBJ1-2; v_call: TRBV27; cdr3_aa: CASLGEEGYGYTF; cdr3_nt: TGTGCCAGCTTAGGGGAAGAAGGCTATGGCTACACCTTC
d_call: .; clone_size: few; j_call: TRBJ1-6; v_call: TRBV5-1; cdr3_aa: CASSLGGRDSPLHF; cdr3_nt: TGCGCCAGCAGCTTGGGGGGGCGAGATTCACCCCTCCACTTT
d_call: .; clone_size: .; j_call: TRBJ1-1; v_call: TRBV10-1; cdr3_aa: CASSGQTGRAFF; cdr3_nt: TGCGCCAGCAGTGGACAGACCGGTAGAGCTTTCTTT
d_call: .; clone_size: few; j_call: TRBJ2-7; v_call: TRBV29-1; cdr3_aa: CSVGDNRLGLYEQYF; cdr3_nt: TGCAGCGTTGGTGATAACAGGTTGGGGCTCTACGAGCAGTACTTC
d_call: TRBD1; clone_size: .; j_call: TRBJ1-6; v_call: TRBV30; cdr3_aa: CAWQQGKGDSPLHF; cdr3_nt: TGTGCCTGGCAACAGGGGAAAGGGGATTCACCCCTCCACTTT
d_call: .; clone_size: .; j_call: TRBJ2-7; v_call: TRBV4-1; cdr3_aa: CASSREVGGPYEQYF; cdr3_nt: TGCGCCAGCAGCCGAGAGGTCGGAGGGCCCTACGAGCAGTACTTC
d_call: .; clone_size: .; j_call: TRBJ2-7; v_call: TRBV29-1; cdr3_aa: CSVAQGTVPYEQYF; cdr3_nt: TGCAGCGTTGCACAGGGAACCGTTCCCTACGAGCAGTACTTC
d_call: TRBD2; clone_size: .; j_call: TRBJ2-1; v_call: TRBV7-3; cdr3_aa: CASSPKKALAGVDEQFF; cdr3_nt: TGTGCCAGCAGCCCAAAAAAGGCCCTAGCGGGAGTTGATGAGCAGTTCTTC
d_call: TRBD2; clone_size: few; j_call: TRBJ2-7; v_call: TRBV19; cdr3_aa: CASRSVVAGGVAYEQYF; cdr3_nt: TGTGCCAGTAGATCCGTGGTAGCGGGAGGTGTCGCCTACGAGCAGTACTTC
d_call: TRBD2; clone_size: .; j_call: TRBJ2-3; v_call: TRBV7-3; cdr3_aa: CASSLREADTQYF; cdr3_nt: TGTGCCAGCAGCTTACGGGAGGCAGATACGCAGTATTTT
d_call: .; clone_size: .; j_call: TRBJ1-2; v_call: TRBV9; cdr3_aa: CASRAGEGGNYGYTF; cdr3_nt: TGTGCCAGCAGGGCTGGGGAGGGGGGGAACTATGGCTACACCTTC
d_call: TRBD2; clone_size: .; j_call: TRBJ2-7; v_call: TRBV5-4; cdr3_aa: CASSPAGLAGGIGEQYF; cdr3_nt: TGTGCCAGCAGCCCTGCTGGACTAGCGGGAGGGATCGGCGAGCAGTACTTC